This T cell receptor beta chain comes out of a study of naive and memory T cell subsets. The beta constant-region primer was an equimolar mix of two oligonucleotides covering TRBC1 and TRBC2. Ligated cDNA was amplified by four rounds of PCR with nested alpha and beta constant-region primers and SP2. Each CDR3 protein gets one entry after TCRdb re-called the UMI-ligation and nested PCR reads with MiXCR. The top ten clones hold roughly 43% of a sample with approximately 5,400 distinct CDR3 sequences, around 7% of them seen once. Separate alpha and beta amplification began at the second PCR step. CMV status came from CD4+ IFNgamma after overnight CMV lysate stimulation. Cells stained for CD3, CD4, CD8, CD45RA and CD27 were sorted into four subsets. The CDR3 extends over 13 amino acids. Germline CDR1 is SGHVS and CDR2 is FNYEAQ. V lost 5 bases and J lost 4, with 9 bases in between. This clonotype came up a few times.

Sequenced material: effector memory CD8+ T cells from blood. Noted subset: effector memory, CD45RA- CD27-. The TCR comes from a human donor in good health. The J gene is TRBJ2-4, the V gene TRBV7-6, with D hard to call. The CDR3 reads CASSPDGKNIQYF. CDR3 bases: TGTGCCAGCAGCCCGGACGGGAAAAACATTCAGTACTTC.